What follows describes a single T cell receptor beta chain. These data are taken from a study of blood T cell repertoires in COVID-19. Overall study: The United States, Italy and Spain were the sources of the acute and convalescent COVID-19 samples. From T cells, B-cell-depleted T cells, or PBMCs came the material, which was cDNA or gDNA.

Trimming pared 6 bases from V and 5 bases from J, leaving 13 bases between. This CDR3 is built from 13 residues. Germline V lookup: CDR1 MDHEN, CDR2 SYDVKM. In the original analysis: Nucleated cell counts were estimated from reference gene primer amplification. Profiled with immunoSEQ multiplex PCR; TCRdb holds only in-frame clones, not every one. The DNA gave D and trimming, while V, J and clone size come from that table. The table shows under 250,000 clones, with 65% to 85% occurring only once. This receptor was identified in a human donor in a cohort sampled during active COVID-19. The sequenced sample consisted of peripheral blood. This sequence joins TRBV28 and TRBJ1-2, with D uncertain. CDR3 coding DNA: TGTGCCAGCAGCGCGGACGGACTTTATGGCTACACCTTC. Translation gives CASSADGLYGYTF.